This TCR beta chain was found in a study of T cell responses to AZD1222 COVID-19 vaccine. On the study more broadly: Whether given at about 4 or about 12 weeks, second doses were pooled. The study's findings and limits: All repertoire sampling was performed exclusively after the peak T cell response. Recipients of AZD1222 seropositive at baseline numbered only 6 or 7.

This CDR3 region has 16 residues. In germline, CDR1 is MGHRA, CDR2 YSYEKL. With V trimmed by 6 bases and J by 1 base, 11 bases remained unmatched. This clone came up a few times. No antigen is known for it. Libraries were prepared by immunoSEQ multiplex PCR; TCRdb keeps only in-frame clonotypes and omits some of them. The sample shows roughly 28,000 clones, around nine tenths of them seen only once. The chain has TRBV4-1 and TRBJ2-5; 7 positions agree with TRBD2. The source was peripheral blood, collected on day 0 of AZD1222 vaccination. The TCR originated in an adult in good health. CDR3 DNA: TGCGCCAGCAGACACAACTCACTAGCGACCCAAGAGACCCAGTACTTC. It translates to CASRHNSLATQETQYF.